What follows describes a single TCR beta chain. This record belongs to a study of shared clonotypes between healthy human individuals. This table comes from immunoSEQ multiplex PCR, and its TCRdb copy is limited to in-frame clones, with some not included. There are roughly 2 million clones in the sample; approximately 94% occur only once, and approximately 1.2% lies in the top ten. In the naive CD8 group, cells lacked CD45RO and were positively selected for CCR7, so terminally differentiated effector memory CD45RA+ cells were left out. CDR3 length equals 13 residues. Germline V lookup: CDR1 MNHEY, CDR2 SMNVEV (reference sequence). Trimming removed 5 bases from V and 4 bases from J; junction bases left unmatched: 3.

The chain has TRBV27 and TRBJ2-7, with 9 bases identical to TRBD2. The TCR was taken from a man aged 18 to 29 in good health. The source material was naive CD8+ T cells sorted from blood. The CDR3 DNA reads as TGTGCCAGCAGTCCGACTAGCGGTTACGAGCAGTACTTC. Translating gives CASSPTSGYEQYF.